The rows below give T cell receptor beta chains drawn from one sample of a study of a mutant IDH1 vaccine in newly diagnosed glioma. Data came from immunoSEQ multiplex PCR; TCRdb stores just in-frame clones and leaves some out. The data contain almost 25,000 clones, 82% of them singletons. No cognate antigen is known for these TCRs. Sequenced here: PBMCs, sampled from a glioma patient whose treatment included an IDH1 peptide vaccine. These TCRs come from a man in his forties or fifties with glioma. Some clones in this sample may be carry-over from other donors' samples. The CDR3 runs from the conserved cysteine through the conserved F or W. The D gene is left open where the match is weak.

v_call	d_call	j_call	cdr3_aa
TRBV7-2	.	TRBJ1-1	CASSLGVSFTEAFF
TRBV30	.	TRBJ1-1	CAWSLKMNTEAFF
TRBV10-2	.	TRBJ1-1	CASTDANTEAFF
TRBV11-2	.	TRBJ1-1	CASSWGMNTEAFF
TRBV5-4	TRBD1	TRBJ1-1	CASTPGQGATEAFF
TRBV5-5	.	TRBJ1-1	CASSLEGRGVKDPEAFF
TRBV29-1	.	TRBJ1-3	CSVEGFRNTIYF
TRBV5-1	.	TRBJ1-1	CASSQTTANTEAFF
TRBV10-2	.	TRBJ2-1	CASSELASYNEQFF
TRBV28	TRBD1	TRBJ1-6	CASSSPGTAPGSPLHF
TRBV18	.	TRBJ1-1	CASSPAGANTEAFF
TRBV4-1	TRBD2	TRBJ2-5	CASSQKGGGLAETQYF
TRBV5-1	.	TRBJ2-5	CASSLLTDQETQYF
TRBV9	.	TRBJ1-1	CASSPPIDRTNTEAFF
TRBV7-9	.	TRBJ1-4	CASSLGGRNEKLFF
TRBV6-1	.	TRBJ1-5	CASRWVVNQPQHF
TRBV18	.	TRBJ1-2	CASSRQQGDYGYTF
TRBV19	TRBD1	TRBJ1-2	CATSRTGESYGYTF
TRBV6-4	TRBD2	TRBJ2-2	CASSPLAGGTNTGELFF
TRBV2	.	TRBJ2-7	CASSEGVRGYEQYF
TRBV19	TRBD1	TRBJ2-7	CASSITGGPIGEQYF
TRBV5-1	TRBD2	TRBJ2-2	CASSLAGRGGAAGELFF
TRBV6-6	.	TRBJ2-1	CASSYLGGGVFDEQFF
TRBV11-2	.	TRBJ1-6	CASEARETYNSPLHF
TRBV19	.	TRBJ2-1	CASSIQGGNEQFF
TRBV27	.	TRBJ2-1	CASTKSDIPSSYNEQFF
TRBV30	.	TRBJ2-7	CAWSPGTVTYEQYF
TRBV7-9	TRBD1	TRBJ1-2	CASSFGTGEGYTF
TRBV19	.	TRBJ1-1	CASTLNRAGTEAFF
TRBV7-2	.	TRBJ2-5	CASSIGQRAIEETQYF
TRBV2	.	TRBJ1-4	CASKRINEKLFF
TRBV27	.	TRBJ1-1	CASWGFTEAFF
TRBV19	TRBD1	TRBJ1-3	CASSTDRSSGNTIYF
TRBV6-5	.	TRBJ2-7	CASTSDPGTKDEQYF
TRBV7-9	.	TRBJ1-1	CASSRAPEAFF
TRBV6-5	.	TRBJ2-3	CASSTYLRDTQYF
TRBV5-1	TRBD2	TRBJ2-1	CASSLMGSGTYNEQFF
TRBV6-1	.	TRBJ2-7	CASSEFWGAFYEQYF
TRBV2	TRBD2	TRBJ2-3	CASRSGGAADTQYF
TRBV29-1	TRBD1	TRBJ2-1	CSARLGTGANNEQFF
TRBV2	.	TRBJ2-4	CASSERQGRDIQYF
TRBV5-1	.	TRBJ1-2	CASSLDRDGYTF
TRBV2	.	TRBJ2-7	CASSSGSLSYEQYF
TRBV5-6	.	TRBJ2-3	CASSFRSAGRTDTQYF
TRBV28	.	TRBJ1-3	CASSLLTGSSGNTIYF
TRBV7-2	.	TRBJ1-1	CASSLDGRGTEAFF
TRBV27	.	TRBJ1-4	CASSFQGLSEKLFF
TRBV30	.	TRBJ2-1	CAWSVRLSYNEQFF
TRBV25-1	.	TRBJ1-6	CASSEGVVNSPLHF
TRBV11-2	.	TRBJ2-2	CASSVNRVMSTGELFF
TRBV6-5	TRBD1	TRBJ2-7	CASSPRTGREQYF
TRBV7-9	.	TRBJ2-7	CASSWPGPRNEQYF
TRBV4-2	.	TRBJ1-2	CASSQAYLGIYGYTF
TRBV7-3	.	TRBJ1-6	CARTILGRKRDNSPYNSPLHF
TRBV7-9	.	TRBJ1-5	CASSLADVKGGQPQHF
TRBV18	.	TRBJ2-5	CASSPVVETQYF
TRBV7-2	TRBD1	TRBJ1-2	CASTQLGTDGGYTF
TRBV4-2	TRBD2	TRBJ2-1	CASSQDSGGANEQFF
TRBV19	TRBD1	TRBJ1-4	CASRGDSFATNEKLFF